This T cell receptor beta chain was sequenced during a study of shared clonotypes between healthy human individuals. Study-level points and caveats: Specimens sampled were limited to blood, with tissue repertoires likely differing.

The repertoire was sequenced with immunoSEQ multiplex PCR; TCRdb's copy has only in-frame clones and lacks some. There are about 600,000 clones in the sample; 95% to 98% occur only once, and 0.055% to 0.07% lies in the top ten. Concerning this clone itself: Its cognate antigen is unknown.

Germline-derived CDR1 and CDR2 are SGHRS and YFSETQ. V dropped 4 bases and J dropped 2; count of bases not matched to a gene: 5. The CDR3 length is 14 residues. What was sequenced was naive CD4+ T cells sorted from blood. Subset described: CD45RA+ positively selected. This TCR was recovered from a woman in her twenties or thirties in good health. The chain combines TRBV5-1 with TRBJ2-5; 7 nucleotides align to TRBD1. Here the CDR3 reads CASSPRDSQETQYF. In DNA, the CDR3 is TGCGCCAGCAGCCCGAGGGACAGTCAAGAGACCCAGTACTTC.